Each of the 15 T cell receptor beta chains below was sequenced from the same sample in a study of T cell responses to AZD1222 COVID-19 vaccine. Sequenced by immunoSEQ multiplex PCR; TCRdb stores in-frame clones only, minus some. This sample has some 110,000 clones; over 80% occur once, and the top ten carry 5%. Sequencing used peripheral blood, obtained on day 0 of AZD1222 vaccination. The receptors come from an adult in good health.

The chain links TRBV9 to TRBJ1-2; D possibly corresponds to TRBD1 (5 bases). Trimming stripped 3 bases from V and 5 bases from J, with 23 bases between. Germline values: CDR1 SGDLS, CDR2 YYNGEE. The CDR3 is 17 residues long. In nucleotides, the CDR3 is TGTGCCAGCAGCGCCATCGGAGGGGATAGTATCGAGTATGGCTACACCTTC. Translating gives CASSAIGGDSIEYGYTF.

The count of this clone is one. This chain uses TRBV30 with TRBJ2-2; TRBD2 is a possible D gene (6 bases). Germline values: CDR1 GTSNPN, CDR2 SVGIG (reference sequence). The CDR3 covers 18 residues. The V end was cut by 0 bases, the J end by 1 base, with 18 bases between. CDR3 sequence: CAWSVPFLRGKNTGELFF. The CDR3 DNA reads TGTGCCTGGAGTGTACCCTTCTTACGGGGGAAGAACACCGGGGAGCTGTTTTTT.

V and J are TRBV19 and TRBJ1-2; D is perhaps TRBD1 (5 bases). Germline V gives CDR1 LNHDA, CDR2 SQIVND (reference sequence). The CDR3 has 16 amino acids. V lost 4 bases and J 6 bases, leaving 21 bases between the germline ends. The CDR3 coding sequence is TGTGCCAGTAGTACCGCGCGGTGGGGGGTCGAGAATGGCTACACCTTC. Amino acid sequence: CASSTARWGVENGYTF.

The V call is TRBV9, the J call TRBJ2-7, with D possibly being TRBD2 (6 bases). Germline V lookup: CDR1 SGDLS, CDR2 YYNGEE. V lost 3 bases and J lost 4, with 17 bases in between. There are 15 residues in the CDR3. The CDR3 DNA is TGTGCCAGCAGCGACCATTCCGCCGGGGGATACGAGCAGTACTTC. It codes for CASSDHSAGGYEQYF.

V usage is TRBV19 and J usage is TRBJ2-7; 9 nucleotides match TRBD1. The CDR3 is 13 residues long. Per germline, CDR1 LNHDA and CDR2 SQIVND (reference sequence). The V and J ends lost 9 bases and 3 bases, in that order; junction bases with no gene match: 6. In DNA, the CDR3 is TGTGCCAGCCGATTGACAGGGGGCTACGAGCAGTACTTC. It translates to CASRLTGGYEQYF.

The chain carries TRBV6-5 and TRBJ1-3; D is perhaps TRBD1 (6 bases). The germline V gene has CDR1 MNHEY and CDR2 SVGAGI. Trimming cost V 5 bases and J 0 bases, with 11 bases left between them. The CDR3 consists of 15 residues. The CDR3 nucleotides are TGTGCCAGCAGTAATCAGGGGCGCTCTGGAAACACCATATATTTT. Protein product: CASSNQGRSGNTIYF.

The rearrangement links TRBV7-9 to TRBJ1-2; D is unresolved. CDR3 length: 13 amino acids. CDR1 is SEHNR and CDR2 is FQNEAQ in the germline V gene (reference sequence). V lost 8 bases and J 11 bases, leaving 21 bases between the germline ends. The CDR3 nucleotides read TGTGCCAGCGAAGATTCCGTTGGATCTGGGTACACCTTC. Translation gives CASEDSVGSGYTF.

This sequence joins TRBV7-9 and TRBJ2-7; D perhaps matches TRBD2 (5 bases). CDR3 length: 13 amino acids. V was pared by 11 bases and J by 0 bases, with 14 bases between. Germline-derived CDR1 and CDR2 are SEHNR and FQNEAQ (reference sequence). The CDR3 loop reads CAGEAVVSYEQYF. The CDR3 nucleotides are TGTGCCGGCGAAGCGGTAGTCTCCTACGAGCAGTACTTC.

The chain combines TRBV11-2 with TRBJ2-7; 8 bases map to TRBD1. The CDR3 consists of 15 residues. The junction had 8 bases not matched to a gene; V was cut back by 4 bases and J by 3 bases. Germline V lookup: CDR1 SGHAT, CDR2 FQNNGV. The CDR3 DNA reads as TGTGCCAGCAGCTCCCCGGGGACAGGCTTCTACGAGCAGTACTTC. Translating gives CASSSPGTGFYEQYF.

The chain carries TRBV30 and TRBJ1-5, with D unclear. The CDR3 totals 15 residues. V lost 1 base to trimming and J lost 0 bases, with 10 bases between them. Germline V gene data show CDR1 as GTSNPN and CDR2 as SVGIG (reference sequence). The CDR3 region has the DNA TGTGCCTGGAGTGAGCCGCTAGCTAGCAATCAGCCCCAGCATTTT. It yields the protein CAWSEPLASNQPQHF.

V gene TRBV19 combines with J gene TRBJ1-1, with TRBD1 matching 9 bases. CDR3 length: 15 amino acids. Trimming took 6 bases from V and 5 from J; bases not matched to a gene: 10. Germline assignment: CDR1 LNHDA and CDR2 SQIVND (reference sequence). The CDR3 sequence is CASRTGTGLKTEAFF. The DNA for the CDR3 is TGTGCCAGTAGGACCGGGACAGGGCTCAAGACTGAAGCTTTCTTT.

The gene calls are TRBV2 and TRBJ2-1; 9 bases are a match to TRBD2. Germline V lookup: CDR1 SNHLY, CDR2 FYNNEI. V lost 1 base to trimming and J lost 8 bases; unmatched junction nucleotides: 18. The CDR3 sequence is 19 residues long. The CDR3 region is CASSEGWRSAGGPMDEQFF. The CDR3 nucleotides read TGTGCCAGCAGTGAAGGGTGGAGGTCGGCGGGGGGGCCGATGGATGAGCAGTTCTTC.

The V and J genes are TRBV7-2 and TRBJ2-2; either TRBD1 or TRBD2 may supply D (5 bases each). V lost 8 bases, J lost 0 bases, and 13 bases lay in between. The germline V gene has CDR1 SGHTA and CDR2 FQGNSA. This CDR3 spans 15 amino acids. CDR3 residues: CASGAGYANTGELFF. The CDR3 DNA follows: TGTGCCAGCGGGGCGGGTTACGCGAACACCGGGGAGCTGTTTTTT. The whole variable domain, remainder taken from reference TRBV7-2 and TRBJ2-2, is GAGVSQSPSNKVTEKGKDVELRCDPISGHTALYWYRQSLGQGLEFLIYFQGNSAPDKSGLPSDRFSAERTGGSVSTLTIQRTQQEDSAVYLCASGAGYANTGELFFGEGSRLTVL.

The V call is TRBV19, the J call TRBJ1-4; possibly TRBD1 for D (6 bases). The CDR3 extends over 15 amino acids. CDR1 and CDR2 (germline): LNHDA, SQIVND (reference sequence). V gave up 5 bases and J gave up 8 bases, with 18 bases separating them. CDR3 in amino acids: CASSSPGQLREKLFF. The CDR3 DNA reads as TGTGCCAGTAGTTCCCCAGGACAGCTGAGGGAAAAACTGTTTTTT. Full variable domain (outside the CDR3, taken from reference TRBV19 and TRBJ1-4): DGGITQSPKYLFRKEGQNVTLSCEQNLNHDAMYWYRQDPGQGLRLIYYSQIVNDFQKGDIAEGYSVSREKKESFPLTVTSAQKNPTAFYLCASSSPGQLREKLFFGSGTQLSVL.

This clone was counted between two and nine times. This sequence joins TRBV24-1 and TRBJ1-1; 7 bases fit TRBD1. CDR1 and CDR2 from the germline V gene are KGHDR and SFDVKD. The ends lost 9 bases at V and 0 bases at J; junction bases unmatched: 3. This CDR3 is 13 amino acids long. The CDR3 nucleotides are TGTGCCACCTGGGACAGCATGAACACTGAAGCTTTCTTT. Its translation is CATWDSMNTEAFF.